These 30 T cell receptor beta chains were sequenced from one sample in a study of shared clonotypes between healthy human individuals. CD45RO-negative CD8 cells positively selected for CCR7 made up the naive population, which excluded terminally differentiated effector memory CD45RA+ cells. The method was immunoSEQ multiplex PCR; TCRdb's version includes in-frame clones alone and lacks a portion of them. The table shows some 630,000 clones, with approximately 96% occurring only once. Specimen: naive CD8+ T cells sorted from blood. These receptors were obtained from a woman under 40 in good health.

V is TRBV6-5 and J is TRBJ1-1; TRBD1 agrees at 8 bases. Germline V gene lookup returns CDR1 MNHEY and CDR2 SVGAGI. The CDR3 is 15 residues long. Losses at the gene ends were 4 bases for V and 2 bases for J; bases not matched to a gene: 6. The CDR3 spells CASSFWTGSNTEAFF. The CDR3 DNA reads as TGTGCCAGCAGTTTCTGGACAGGGAGTAACACTGAAGCTTTCTTT.

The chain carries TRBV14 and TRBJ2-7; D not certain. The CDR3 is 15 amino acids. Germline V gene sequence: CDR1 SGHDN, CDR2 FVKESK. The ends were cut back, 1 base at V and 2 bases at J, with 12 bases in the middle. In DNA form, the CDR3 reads TGTGCCAGCAGCCAAGTAGATAAGCGAGCCTACGAGCAGTACTTC. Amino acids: CASSQVDKRAYEQYF.

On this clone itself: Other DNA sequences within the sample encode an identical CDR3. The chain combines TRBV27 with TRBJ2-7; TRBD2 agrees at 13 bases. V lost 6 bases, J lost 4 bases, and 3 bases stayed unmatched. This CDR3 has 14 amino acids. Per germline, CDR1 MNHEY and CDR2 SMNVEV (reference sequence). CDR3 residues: CASRLAGGPYEQYF. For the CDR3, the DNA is TGTGCCAGCAGACTAGCGGGAGGGCCTTACGAGCAGTACTTC.

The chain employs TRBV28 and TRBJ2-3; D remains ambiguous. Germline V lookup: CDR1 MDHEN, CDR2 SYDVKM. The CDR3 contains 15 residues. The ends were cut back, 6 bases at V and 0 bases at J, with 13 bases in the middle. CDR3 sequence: CASSRDTYSTDTQYF. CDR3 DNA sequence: TGTGCCAGCAGCCGAGACACCTATAGCACAGATACGCAGTATTTT.

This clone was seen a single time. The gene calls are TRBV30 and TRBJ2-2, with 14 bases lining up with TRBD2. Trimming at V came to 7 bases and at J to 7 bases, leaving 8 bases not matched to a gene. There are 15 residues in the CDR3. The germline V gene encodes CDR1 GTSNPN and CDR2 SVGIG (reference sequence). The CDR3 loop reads CAFMGLAGAIGELFF. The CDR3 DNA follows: TGTGCCTTTATGGGACTAGCGGGAGCTATCGGGGAGCTGTTTTTT.

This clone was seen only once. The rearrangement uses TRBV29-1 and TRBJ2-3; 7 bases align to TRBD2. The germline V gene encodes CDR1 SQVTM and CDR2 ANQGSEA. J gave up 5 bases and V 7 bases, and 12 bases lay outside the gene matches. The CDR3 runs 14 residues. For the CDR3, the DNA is TGCAGCGCCTCCGGGGCGGGAGTCCTAGATACGCAGTATTTT. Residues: CSASGAGVLDTQYF.

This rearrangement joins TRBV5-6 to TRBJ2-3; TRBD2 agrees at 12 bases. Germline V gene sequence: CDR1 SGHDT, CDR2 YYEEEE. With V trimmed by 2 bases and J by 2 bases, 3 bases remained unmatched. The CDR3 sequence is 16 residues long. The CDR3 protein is CASSLLAGGPTDTQYF. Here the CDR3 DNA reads TGTGCCAGCAGCTTACTAGCGGGAGGCCCCACAGATACGCAGTATTTT.

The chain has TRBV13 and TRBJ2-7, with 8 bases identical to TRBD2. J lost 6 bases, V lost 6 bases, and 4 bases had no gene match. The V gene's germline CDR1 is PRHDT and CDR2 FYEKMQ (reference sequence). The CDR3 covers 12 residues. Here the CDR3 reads CASRAGGVEQYF. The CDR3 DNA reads TGTGCCAGCAGGGCGGGAGGAGTCGAGCAGTACTTC.

The CDR3 sequence: CASSEGRSPGSYNEQFF. The CDR3, as DNA: TGTGCCAGCAGTGAGGGACGGTCCCCGGGGTCCTACAATGAGCAGTTCTTC. The chain is built from TRBV2 and TRBJ2-1; possibly TRBD1 or TRBD2 for D (5 bases each). CDR1 is SNHLY and CDR2 is FYNNEI in the germline V gene. With 3 bases removed from V and 1 base from J, the gap between germline ends came to 16 bases. The CDR3 consists of 17 residues.

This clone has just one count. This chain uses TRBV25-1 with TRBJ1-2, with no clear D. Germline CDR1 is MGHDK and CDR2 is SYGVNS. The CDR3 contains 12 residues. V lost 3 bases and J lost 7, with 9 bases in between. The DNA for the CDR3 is TGTGCCAGCAGTGACTTCCGGGTTGGCTACACCTTC. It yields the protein CASSDFRVGYTF.

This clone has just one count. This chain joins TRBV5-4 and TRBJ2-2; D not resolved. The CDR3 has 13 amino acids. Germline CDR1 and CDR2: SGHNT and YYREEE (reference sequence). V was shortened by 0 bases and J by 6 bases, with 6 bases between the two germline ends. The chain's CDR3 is CASSLGLAGELFF. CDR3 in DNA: TGTGCCAGCAGCTTGGGCCTAGCCGGGGAGCTGTTTTTT.

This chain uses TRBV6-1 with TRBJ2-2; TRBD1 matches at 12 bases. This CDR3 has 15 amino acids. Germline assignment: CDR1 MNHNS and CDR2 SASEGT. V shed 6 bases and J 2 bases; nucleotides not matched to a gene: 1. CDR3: CASRGQGANTGELFF. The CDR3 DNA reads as TGTGCCAGCAGGGGACAGGGGGCAAACACCGGGGAGCTGTTTTTT.

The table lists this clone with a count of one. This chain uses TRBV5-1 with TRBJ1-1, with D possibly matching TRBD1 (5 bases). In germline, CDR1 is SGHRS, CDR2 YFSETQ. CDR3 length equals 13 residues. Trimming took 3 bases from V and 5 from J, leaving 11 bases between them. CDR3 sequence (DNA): TGCGCCAGCAGCTCAGGGCCCGGGACTGAAGCTTTCTTT. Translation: CASSSGPGTEAFF.

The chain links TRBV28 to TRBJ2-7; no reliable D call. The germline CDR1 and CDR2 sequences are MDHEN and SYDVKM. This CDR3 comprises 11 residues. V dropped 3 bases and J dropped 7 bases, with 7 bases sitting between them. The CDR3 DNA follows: TGTGCCAGCAGTTTCGGTTGGGAGCAGTACTTC. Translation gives CASSFGWEQYF.

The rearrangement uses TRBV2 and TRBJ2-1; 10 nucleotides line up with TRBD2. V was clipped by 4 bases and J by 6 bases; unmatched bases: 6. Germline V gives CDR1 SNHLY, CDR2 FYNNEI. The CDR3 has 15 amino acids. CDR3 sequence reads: CASSVTSGVLNEQFF. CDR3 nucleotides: TGTGCCAGCAGTGTTACTAGCGGGGTACTCAATGAGCAGTTCTTC. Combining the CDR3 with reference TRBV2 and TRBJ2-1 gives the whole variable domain EPEVTQTPSHQVTQMGQEVILRCVPISNHLYFYWYRQILGQKVEFLVSFYNNEISEKSEIFDDQFSVERPDGSNFTLKIRSTKLEDSAMYFCASSVTSGVLNEQFFGPGTRLTVL.

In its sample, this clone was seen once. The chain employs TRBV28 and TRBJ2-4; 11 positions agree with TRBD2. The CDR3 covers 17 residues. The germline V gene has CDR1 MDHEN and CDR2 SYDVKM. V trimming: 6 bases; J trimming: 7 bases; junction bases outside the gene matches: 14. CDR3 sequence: CASSVPEASGRSNIQYF. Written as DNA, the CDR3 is TGTGCCAGCAGCGTCCCTGAGGCTAGCGGGAGGTCGAACATTCAGTACTTC.

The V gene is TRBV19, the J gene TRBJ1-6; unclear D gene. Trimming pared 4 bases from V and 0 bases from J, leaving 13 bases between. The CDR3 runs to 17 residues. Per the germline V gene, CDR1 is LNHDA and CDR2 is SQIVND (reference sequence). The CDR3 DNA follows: TGTGCCAGTAGTACGGACGGCCGGAGCTCCTATAATTCACCCCTCCACTTT. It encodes CASSTDGRSSYNSPLHF.

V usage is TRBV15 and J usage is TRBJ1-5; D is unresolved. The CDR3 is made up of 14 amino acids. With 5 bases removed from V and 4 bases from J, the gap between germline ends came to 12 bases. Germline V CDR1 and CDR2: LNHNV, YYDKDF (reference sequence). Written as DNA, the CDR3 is TGTGCCACCAGCTCCTTGCACCAGAATCAGCCCCAGCATTTT. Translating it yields CATSSLHQNQPQHF.

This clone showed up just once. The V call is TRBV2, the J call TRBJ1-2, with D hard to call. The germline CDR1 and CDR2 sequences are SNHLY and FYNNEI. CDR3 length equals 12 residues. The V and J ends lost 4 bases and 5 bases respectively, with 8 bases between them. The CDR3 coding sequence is TGTGCCAGCAGTGTGGGAGGGTATGGCTACACCTTC. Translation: CASSVGGYGYTF.

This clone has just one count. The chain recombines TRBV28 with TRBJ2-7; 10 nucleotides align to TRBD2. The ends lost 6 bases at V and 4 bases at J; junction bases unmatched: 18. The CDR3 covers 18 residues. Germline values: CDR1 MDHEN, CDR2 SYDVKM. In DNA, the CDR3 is TGTGCCAGCAGACCCGTAACAGAACTAGCGGGAAGTTTATACGAGCAGTACTTC. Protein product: CASRPVTELAGSLYEQYF.

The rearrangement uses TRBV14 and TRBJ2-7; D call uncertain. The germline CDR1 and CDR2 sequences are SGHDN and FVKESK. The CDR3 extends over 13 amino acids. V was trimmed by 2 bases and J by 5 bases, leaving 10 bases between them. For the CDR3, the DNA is TGTGCCAGCAGCCAATGGAATCAGGACGAGCAGTACTTC. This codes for CASSQWNQDEQYF.

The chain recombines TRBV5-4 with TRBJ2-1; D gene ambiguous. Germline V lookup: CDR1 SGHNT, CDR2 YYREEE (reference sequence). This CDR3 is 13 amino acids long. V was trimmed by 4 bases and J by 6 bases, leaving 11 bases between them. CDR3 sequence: CASSPGSVNEQFF. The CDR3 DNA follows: TGTGCCAGCAGCCCTGGCTCGGTCAATGAGCAGTTCTTC.

CDR3 DNA: TGTGCCAGCAGCCCGGCAGCGGGAGAACGTTACAATGAGCAGTTCTTC. Translating it yields CASSPAAGERYNEQFF. The rearrangement joins TRBV5-4 to TRBJ2-1, with 8 bases that match TRBD2. CDR1 is SGHNT and CDR2 is YYREEE in the germline V gene (reference sequence). The CDR3 has 16 amino acids. V lost 4 bases, J lost 4 bases, and 10 bases stayed unmatched.

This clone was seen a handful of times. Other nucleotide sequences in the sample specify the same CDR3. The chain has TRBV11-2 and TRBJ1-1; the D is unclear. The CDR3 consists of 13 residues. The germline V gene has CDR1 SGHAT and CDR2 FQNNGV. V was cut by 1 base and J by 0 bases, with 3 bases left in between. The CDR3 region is CASSLGVNTEAFF. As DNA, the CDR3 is TGTGCCAGCAGCTTAGGCGTGAACACTGAAGCTTTCTTT.

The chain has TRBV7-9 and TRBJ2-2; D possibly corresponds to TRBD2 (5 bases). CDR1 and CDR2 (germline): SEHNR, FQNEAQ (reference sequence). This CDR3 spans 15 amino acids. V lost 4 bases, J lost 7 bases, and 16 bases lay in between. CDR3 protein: CASSSPAERDGELFF. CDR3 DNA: TGTGCCAGCAGCTCGCCAGCGGAGAGGGACGGGGAGCTGTTTTTT.

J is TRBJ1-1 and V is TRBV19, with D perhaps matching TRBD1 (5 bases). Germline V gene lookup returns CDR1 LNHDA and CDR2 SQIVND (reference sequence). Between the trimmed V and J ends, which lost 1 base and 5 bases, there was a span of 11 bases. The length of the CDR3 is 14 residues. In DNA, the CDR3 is TGTGCCAGTAGTATAGGAGGTGAGGGGACTGAAGCTTTCTTT. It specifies CASSIGGEGTEAFF.

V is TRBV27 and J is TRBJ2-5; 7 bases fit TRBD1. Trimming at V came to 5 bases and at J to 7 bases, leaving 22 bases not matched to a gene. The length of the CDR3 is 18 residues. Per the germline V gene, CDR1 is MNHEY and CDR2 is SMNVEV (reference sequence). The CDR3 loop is CASSLPHRTGALSRTQYF. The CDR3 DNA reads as TGTGCCAGCAGTCTACCCCACCGCACAGGGGCTCTCTCTCGGACCCAGTACTTC.

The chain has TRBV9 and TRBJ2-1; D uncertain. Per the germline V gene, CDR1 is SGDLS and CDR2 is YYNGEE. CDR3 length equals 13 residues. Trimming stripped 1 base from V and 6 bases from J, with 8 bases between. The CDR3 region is CASSVLHFNEQFF. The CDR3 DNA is TGTGCCAGCAGCGTATTGCATTTCAATGAGCAGTTCTTC.

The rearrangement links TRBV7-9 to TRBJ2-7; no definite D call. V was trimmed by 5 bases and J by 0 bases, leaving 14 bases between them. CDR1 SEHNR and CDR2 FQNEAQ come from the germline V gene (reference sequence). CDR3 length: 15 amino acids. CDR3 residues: CASSLFVGSSYEQYF. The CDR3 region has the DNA TGTGCCAGCAGCCTCTTCGTAGGAAGCTCCTACGAGCAGTACTTC. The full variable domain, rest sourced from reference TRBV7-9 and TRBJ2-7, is DTGVSQNPRHKITKRGQNVTFRCDPISEHNRLYWYRQTLGQGPEFLTYFQNEAQLEKSRLLSDRFSAERPKGSFSTLEIQRTEQGDSAMYLCASSLFVGSSYEQYFGPGTRLTVT.

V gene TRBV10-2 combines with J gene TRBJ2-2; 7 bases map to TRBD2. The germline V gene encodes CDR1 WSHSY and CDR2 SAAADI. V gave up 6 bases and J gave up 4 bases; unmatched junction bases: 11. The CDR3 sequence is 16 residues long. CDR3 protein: CASSLTLAVITGELFF. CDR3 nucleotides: TGCGCCAGCAGCCTGACTCTAGCGGTGATCACCGGGGAGCTGTTTTTT.